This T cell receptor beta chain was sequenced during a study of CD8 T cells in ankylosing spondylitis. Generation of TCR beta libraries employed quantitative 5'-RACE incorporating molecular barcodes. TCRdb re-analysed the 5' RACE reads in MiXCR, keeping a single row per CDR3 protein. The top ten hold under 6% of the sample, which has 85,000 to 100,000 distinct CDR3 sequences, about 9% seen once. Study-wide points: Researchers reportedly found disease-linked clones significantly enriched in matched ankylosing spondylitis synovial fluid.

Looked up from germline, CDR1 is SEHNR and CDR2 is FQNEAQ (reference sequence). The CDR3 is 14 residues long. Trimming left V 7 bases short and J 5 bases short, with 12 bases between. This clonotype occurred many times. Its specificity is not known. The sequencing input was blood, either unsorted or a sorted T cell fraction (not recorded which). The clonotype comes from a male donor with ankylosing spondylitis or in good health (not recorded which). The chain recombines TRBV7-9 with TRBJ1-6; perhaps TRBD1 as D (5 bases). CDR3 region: CASIRGYDNSPLHF. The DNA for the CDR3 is TGTGCCAGCATACGGGGGTACGATAATTCACCCCTCCACTTT. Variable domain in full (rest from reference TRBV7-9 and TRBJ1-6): DTGVSQNPRHKITKRGQNVTFRCDPISEHNRLYWYRQTLGQGPEFLTYFQNEAQLEKSRLLSDRFSAERPKGSFSTLEIQRTEQGDSAMYLCASIRGYDNSPLHFGNGTRLTVT.